The TCR beta chain under discussion was sequenced for a study of cytomegalovirus exposure and HLA in healthy donors. Whole-study results and caveats: TCR beta chain V- and J-gene trimming was linked, in a later analysis, to a missense variant in DCLRE1C. An analysis that came later showed most CMV-associated TCR beta chains appearing HLA-restricted. A later analysis appeared to link common viral pathogens to several of the most significant clusters.

A multiplex PCR was run with 60 Vbeta primers and 13 Jbeta primers. Original data processing: In a later analysis, about 9.9 million of 65 million to 90 million unique beta chains occurred in at least two donors. The repertoire was sequenced with immunoSEQ multiplex PCR; TCRdb's copy has only in-frame clones and lacks some. The V and J calls and clone size were taken over from that table, and D and trimming were inferred from the DNA. The table counts fewer than 150,000 clones; approximately 3.9% lies in the top ten. The CDR3 is 14 amino acids. V was clipped by 4 bases and J by 3 bases; unmatched bases: 5. Germline assignment: CDR1 KGHSH and CDR2 LQKENI. Concerning this clone itself: Its antigen is not identified.

This receptor was identified in a man aged 18 to 30 in good health and CMV-seronegative. The rearrangement joins TRBV18 to TRBJ2-7, with 8 bases fitting TRBD1. Material: PBMCs. Here the CDR3 DNA reads TGTGCCAGCTCACTGGGACAGGCGAACTACGAGCAGTACTTC. This sequence encodes CASSLGQANYEQYF. Supplemented by reference TRBV18 and TRBJ2-7, the full variable domain reads NAGVMQNPRHLVRRRGQEARLRCSPMKGHSHVYWYRQLPEEGLKFMVYLQKENIIDESGMPKERFSAEFPKEGPSILRIQQVVRGDSAAYFCASSLGQANYEQYFGPGTRLTVT.